The rows below give T cell receptor beta chains drawn from one sample of a study of shared clonotypes between healthy human individuals. Libraries were prepared by immunoSEQ multiplex PCR; TCRdb keeps only in-frame clonotypes and omits some of them. The sample has about 2 million clones; approximately 95% are singletons. The sample consisted of naive CD8+ T cells sorted from blood. The receptors here all came from a man between 18 and 29 years old in good health. Both conserved end residues are part of each CDR3. D genes are given only for firm matches. Not all rows give a size; the values are once, few, many and, for expanded clones, a class.

TRBV27,TRBD2,TRBJ2-7,NA,TGTGCCAGCAGTTTAAATAGCGGGGGCTACGAGCAGTACTTC,CASSLNSGGYEQYF
TRBV9,NA,TRBJ2-7,NA,TGTGCCAGCAGCCCGGTCGACCTTACGGACGAGCAGTACTTC,CASSPVDLTDEQYF
TRBV2,TRBD2,TRBJ2-3,once,TGTGCCAGCAGTTTCTCATCCGGCGGGAGTATGGAAGATACGCAGTATTTT,CASSFSSGGSMEDTQYF
TRBV7-3,TRBD2,TRBJ2-2,NA,TGTGCCAGCAGCTTAGGACTAGCGGGGAGTCCCCACACCGGGGAGCTGTTTTTT,CASSLGLAGSPHTGELFF
TRBV27,NA,TRBJ2-7,NA,TGTGCCAGCAGTTTACGGCGGAAGTACGAGCAGTACTTC,CASSLRRKYEQYF
TRBV10-3,NA,TRBJ2-7,NA,TGTGCCACGCGGACTGCCACATACGAGCAGTACTTC,CATRTATYEQYF
TRBV5-4,TRBD2,TRBJ2-1,NA,TGTGCCAGCAGCTTGGGGCGGGAGGGCCCTCGCTACAATGAGCAGTTCTTC,CASSLGREGPRYNEQFF
TRBV11-2,NA,TRBJ2-7,NA,TGTGCCAGCAGCTTCGCGGGTTCTCCCTACGAGCAGTACTTC,CASSFAGSPYEQYF
TRBV6-5,NA,TRBJ2-7,once,TGTGCCAGCAGTTACGAAGGCGGATCCTACGAGCAGTACTTC,CASSYEGGSYEQYF
TRBV30,TRBD1,TRBJ1-2,NA,TGTGCCTACTGGACAGGGAGGTATGGCTACACCTTC,CAYWTGRYGYTF
TRBV7-9,TRBD1,TRBJ1-3,few,TGTGCCAGCAGCTCGACAGGGGATGGAAACACCATATATTTT,CASSSTGDGNTIYF
TRBV7-9,TRBD1,TRBJ2-1,once,TGTGCCAGCAGCTTAATACAGGGGGCTTACAATGAGCAGTTCTTC,CASSLIQGAYNEQFF
TRBV5-1,NA,TRBJ1-1,NA,TGCGCCAGCAGCTTGGAGGCATTGGGGAACACTGAAGCTTTCTTT,CASSLEALGNTEAFF
TRBV6-5,NA,TRBJ2-1,once,TGTGCCAGCAGTCTTCTAGCGCCAATTTACAATGAGCAGTTCTTC,CASSLLAPIYNEQFF
TRBV27,NA,TRBJ1-5,once,TGTGCCAGCAGTTGGGCCGGTAGCAATCAGCCCCAGCATTTT,CASSWAGSNQPQHF
TRBV30,NA,TRBJ1-4,NA,TGTGCCTGGAATGTTGTGGGGGCTAATGAAAAACTGTTTTTT,CAWNVVGANEKLFF
TRBV19,NA,TRBJ1-2,NA,TGTGCCAGTAGTCCCGCCTTAAACTATGGCTACACCTTC,CASSPALNYGYTF
TRBV13,TRBD2,TRBJ2-3,once,TGTGCCAGCAGCCCACCGAGCGGGGGGTTTAGCACAGATACGCAGTATTTT,CASSPPSGGFSTDTQYF
TRBV27,NA,TRBJ2-1,once,TGTGCCAGCAGTTTAAATCAAGGGGACACATACAATGAGCAGTTCTTC,CASSLNQGDTYNEQFF
TRBV27,NA,TRBJ2-3,NA,TGTGCCAGCAGTCACCTCCGGGGACTCCGCACAGATACGCAGTATTTT,CASSHLRGLRTDTQYF
TRBV30,NA,TRBJ1-1,few,TGTGCCTGGAGTGGACTTCTGAACACTGAAGCTTTCTTT,CAWSGLLNTEAFF
TRBV19,NA,TRBJ2-3,once,TGTGCCAGTAGTGTTTCAGGGTACGGAACAGATACGCAGTATTTT,CASSVSGYGTDTQYF
TRBV7-9,TRBD2,TRBJ2-7,once,TGTGCCAGCAGCTCGACTAGCGGGACATACGAGCAGTACTTC,CASSSTSGTYEQYF
TRBV28,TRBD1,TRBJ1-2,NA,TGTGCCAGCAGTCTCCGGGACAGCTATGGCTACACCTTC,CASSLRDSYGYTF
TRBV29-1,TRBD1,TRBJ2-1,NA,TGCAGCGCCACAGGGACAGATTCCTACAATGAGCAGTTCTTC,CSATGTDSYNEQFF
TRBV6-1,TRBD1,TRBJ1-1,NA,TGTGCCAGCAGCTTCGCGGACAGGGTCAAGACTGAAGCTTTCTTT,CASSFADRVKTEAFF
TRBV6-1,NA,TRBJ2-1,once,TGTGCCAGCAGTGAAGCGCAATGGAAGACCCTGGGGCACAATGAGCAGTTCTTC,CASSEAQWKTLGHNEQFF
TRBV5-1,TRBD1,TRBJ2-5,NA,TGCGCCAGCAAGGGACAGAAAGAGACCCAGTACTTC,CASKGQKETQYF
TRBV13,NA,TRBJ2-4,NA,TGTGCCAGCAGTTTAGAAGGGGCCAAAAACATTCAGTACTTC,CASSLEGAKNIQYF
TRBV19,NA,TRBJ1-4,NA,TGTGCCAGTACCTCAGGGGCGTCTAATGAAAAACTGTTTTTT,CASTSGASNEKLFF
TRBV7-9,NA,TRBJ2-5,NA,TGTGCCAGCAGCTTAGCAGGGGAAACCCAGTACTTC,CASSLAGETQYF